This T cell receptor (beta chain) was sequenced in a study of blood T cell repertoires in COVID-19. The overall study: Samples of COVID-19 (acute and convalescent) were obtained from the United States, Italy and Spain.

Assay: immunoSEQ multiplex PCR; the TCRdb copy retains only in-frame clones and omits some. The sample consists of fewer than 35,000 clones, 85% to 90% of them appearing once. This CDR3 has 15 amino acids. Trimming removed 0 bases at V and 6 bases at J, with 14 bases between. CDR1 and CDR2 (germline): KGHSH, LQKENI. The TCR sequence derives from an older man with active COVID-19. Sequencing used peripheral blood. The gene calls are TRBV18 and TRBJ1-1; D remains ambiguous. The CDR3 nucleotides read TGTGCCAGCTCACCACCGACGGGCGGGGTATCTGAAGCTTTCTTT. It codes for CASSPPTGGVSEAFF.